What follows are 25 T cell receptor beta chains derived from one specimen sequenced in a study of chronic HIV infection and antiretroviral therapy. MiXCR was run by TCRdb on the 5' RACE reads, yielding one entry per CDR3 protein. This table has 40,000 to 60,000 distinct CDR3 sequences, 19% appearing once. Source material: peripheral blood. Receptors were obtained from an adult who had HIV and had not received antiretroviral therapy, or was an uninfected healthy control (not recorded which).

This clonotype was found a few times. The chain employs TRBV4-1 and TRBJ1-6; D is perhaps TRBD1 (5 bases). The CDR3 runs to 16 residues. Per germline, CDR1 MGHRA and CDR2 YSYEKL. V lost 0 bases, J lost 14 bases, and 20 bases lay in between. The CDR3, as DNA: TGCGCCAGCAGCCAAGATCGGGGGGTAATGGCAGGAACCCTCCACTTT. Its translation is CASSQDRGVMAGTLHF.

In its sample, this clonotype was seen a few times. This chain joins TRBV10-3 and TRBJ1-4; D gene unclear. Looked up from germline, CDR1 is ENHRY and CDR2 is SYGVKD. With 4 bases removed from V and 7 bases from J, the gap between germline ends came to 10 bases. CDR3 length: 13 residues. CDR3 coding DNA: TGTGCCATCAGTGTCAGGAATGGTGAAAAACTGTTTTTT. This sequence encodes CAISVRNGEKLFF.

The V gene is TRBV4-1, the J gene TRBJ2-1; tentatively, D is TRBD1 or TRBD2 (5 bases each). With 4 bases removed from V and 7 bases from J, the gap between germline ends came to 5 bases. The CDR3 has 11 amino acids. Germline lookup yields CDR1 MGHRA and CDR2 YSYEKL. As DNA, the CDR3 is TGCGCCAGCAGCCGGGGGAATGAGCAGTTCTTC. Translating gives CASSRGNEQFF.

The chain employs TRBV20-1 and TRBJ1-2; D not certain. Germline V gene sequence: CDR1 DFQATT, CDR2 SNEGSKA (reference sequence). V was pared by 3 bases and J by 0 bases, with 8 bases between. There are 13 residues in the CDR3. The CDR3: CSARAGANYGYTF. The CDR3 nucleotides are TGCAGTGCTAGGGCAGGAGCTAACTATGGCTACACCTTC.

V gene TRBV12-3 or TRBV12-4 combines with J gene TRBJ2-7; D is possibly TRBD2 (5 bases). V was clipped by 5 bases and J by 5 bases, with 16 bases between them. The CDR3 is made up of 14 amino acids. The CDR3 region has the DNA TGTGCCAGCAGTCGGGGTTTGGAGTCCCACGAGCAGTACTTC. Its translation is CASSRGLESHEQYF.

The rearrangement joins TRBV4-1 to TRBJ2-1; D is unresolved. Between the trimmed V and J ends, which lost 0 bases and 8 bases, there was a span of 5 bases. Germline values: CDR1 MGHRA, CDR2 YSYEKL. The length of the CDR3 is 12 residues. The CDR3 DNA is TGCGCCAGCAGCCAAGAAGAATATGAGCAGTTCTTC. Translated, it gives CASSQEEYEQFF.

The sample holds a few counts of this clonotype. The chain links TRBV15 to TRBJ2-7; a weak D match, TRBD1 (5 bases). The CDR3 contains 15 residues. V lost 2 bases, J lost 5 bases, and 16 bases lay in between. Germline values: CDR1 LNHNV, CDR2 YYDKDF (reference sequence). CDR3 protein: CATSRSKGRVDEQYF. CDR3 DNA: TGTGCCACCAGCAGATCGAAGGGGCGCGTCGACGAGCAGTACTTC. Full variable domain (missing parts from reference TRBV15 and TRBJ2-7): DAMVIQNPRYQVTQFGKPVTLSCSQTLNHNVMYWYQQKSSQAPKLLFHYYDKDFNNEADTPDNFQSRRPNTSFCFLDIRSPGLGDTAMYLCATSRSKGRVDEQYFGPGTRLTVT.

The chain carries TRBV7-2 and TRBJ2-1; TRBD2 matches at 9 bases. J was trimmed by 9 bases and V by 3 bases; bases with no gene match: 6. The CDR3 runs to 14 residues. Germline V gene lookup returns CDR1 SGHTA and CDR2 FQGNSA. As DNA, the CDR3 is TGTGCCAGCAGCTTGGGACTAGCCTGGAGTGAGCAGTTCTTC. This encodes CASSLGLAWSEQFF.

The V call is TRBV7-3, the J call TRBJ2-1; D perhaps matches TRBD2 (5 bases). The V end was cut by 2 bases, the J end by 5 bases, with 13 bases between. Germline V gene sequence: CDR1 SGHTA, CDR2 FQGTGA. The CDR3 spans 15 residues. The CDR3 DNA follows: TGTGCCAGCAGCTTACTTCCTAGCACCAACAATGAGCAGTTCTTC. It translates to CASSLLPSTNNEQFF.

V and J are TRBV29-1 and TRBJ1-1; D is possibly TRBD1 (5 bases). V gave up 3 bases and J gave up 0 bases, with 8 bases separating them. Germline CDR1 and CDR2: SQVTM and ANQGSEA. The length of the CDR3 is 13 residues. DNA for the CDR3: TGCAGCGTTGAGGGGCGAGTGAACACTGAAGCTTTCTTT. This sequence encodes CSVEGRVNTEAFF.

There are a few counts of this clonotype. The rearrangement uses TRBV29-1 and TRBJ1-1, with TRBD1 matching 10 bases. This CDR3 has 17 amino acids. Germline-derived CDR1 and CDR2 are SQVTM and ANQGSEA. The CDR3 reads CIPTSARAGTGVTEAFF. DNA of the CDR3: TGCATCCCGACATCCGCTAGGGCCGGGACAGGGGTTACTGAAGCTTTCTTT.

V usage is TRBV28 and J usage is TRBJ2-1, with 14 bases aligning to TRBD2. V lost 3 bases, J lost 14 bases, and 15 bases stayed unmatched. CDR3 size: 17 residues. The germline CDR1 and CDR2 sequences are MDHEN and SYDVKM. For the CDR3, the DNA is TGTGCCAGCAGTTTCTCGCCGGGACTAGCGGGAGTCCCTTCGGAGTTCTTC. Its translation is CASSFSPGLAGVPSEFF.

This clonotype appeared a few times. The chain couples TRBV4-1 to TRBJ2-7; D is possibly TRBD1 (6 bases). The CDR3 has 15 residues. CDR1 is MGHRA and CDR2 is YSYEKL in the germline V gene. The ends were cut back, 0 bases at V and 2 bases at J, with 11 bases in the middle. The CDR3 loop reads CASSQEYYRAYEQYF. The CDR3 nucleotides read TGCGCCAGCAGCCAAGAGTATTACAGGGCCTACGAGCAGTACTTC.

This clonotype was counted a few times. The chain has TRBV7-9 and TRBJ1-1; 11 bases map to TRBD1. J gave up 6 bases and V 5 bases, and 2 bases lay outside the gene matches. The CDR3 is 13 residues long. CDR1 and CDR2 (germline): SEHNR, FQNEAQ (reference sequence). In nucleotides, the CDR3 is TGTGCCAGCAGCGCGGACAGGGGGCCTGAAGCTTTCTTT. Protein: CASSADRGPEAFF.

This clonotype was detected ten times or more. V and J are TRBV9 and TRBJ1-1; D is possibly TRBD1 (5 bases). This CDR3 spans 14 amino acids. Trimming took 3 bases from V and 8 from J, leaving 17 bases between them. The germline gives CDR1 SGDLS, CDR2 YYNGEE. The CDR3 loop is CASSAGLLGTEAFF. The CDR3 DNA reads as TGTGCCAGCAGCGCAGGGCTCCTCGGTACAGAAGCTTTCTTT.

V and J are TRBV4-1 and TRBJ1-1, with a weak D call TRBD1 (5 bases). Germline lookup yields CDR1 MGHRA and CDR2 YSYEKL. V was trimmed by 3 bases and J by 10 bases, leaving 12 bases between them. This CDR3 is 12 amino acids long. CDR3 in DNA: TGCGCCAGCAGCCAGATAGGGGTCAGAGCTTTCTTT. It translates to CASSQIGVRAFF.

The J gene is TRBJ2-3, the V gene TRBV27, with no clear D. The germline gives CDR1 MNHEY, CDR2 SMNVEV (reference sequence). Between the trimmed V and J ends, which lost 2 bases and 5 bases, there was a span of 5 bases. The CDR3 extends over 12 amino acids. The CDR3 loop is CASSLTRDTQYF. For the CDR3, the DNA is TGTGCCAGCAGTTTAACGAGAGATACGCAGTATTTT.

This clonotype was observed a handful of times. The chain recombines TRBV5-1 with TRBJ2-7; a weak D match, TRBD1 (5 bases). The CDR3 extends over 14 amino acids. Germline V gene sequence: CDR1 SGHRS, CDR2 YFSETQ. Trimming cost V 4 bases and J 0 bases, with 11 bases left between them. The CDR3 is CASSKTVSSYEQYF. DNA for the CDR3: TGCGCCAGCAGCAAGACAGTAAGCTCCTACGAGCAGTACTTC.

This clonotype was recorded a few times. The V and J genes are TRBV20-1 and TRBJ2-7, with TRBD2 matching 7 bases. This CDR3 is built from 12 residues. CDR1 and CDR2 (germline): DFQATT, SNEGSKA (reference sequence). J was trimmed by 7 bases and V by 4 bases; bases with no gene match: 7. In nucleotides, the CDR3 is TGCAGTGCTAATAGCGGGTCGAAGGAGCAGTACTTC. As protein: CSANSGSKEQYF.

The CDR3 region has the DNA TGTGCCAGCACCTGGGGGAGGGACCCTCGAGGCTACACCTTC. Residues: CASTWGRDPRGYTF. The chain recombines TRBV5-6 with TRBJ1-2; TRBD1 might be the D (5 bases). The germline V and J ends were trimmed by 6 bases and 8 bases, with 20 bases remaining between them. Germline CDR1 SGHDT, CDR2 YYEEEE. This CDR3 comprises 14 residues.

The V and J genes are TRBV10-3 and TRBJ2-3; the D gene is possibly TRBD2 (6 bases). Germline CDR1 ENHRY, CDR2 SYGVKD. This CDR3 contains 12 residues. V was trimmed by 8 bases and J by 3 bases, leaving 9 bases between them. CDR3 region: CAIGTSTDTQYF. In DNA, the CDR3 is TGTGCCATCGGGACTTCAACAGATACGCAGTATTTT.

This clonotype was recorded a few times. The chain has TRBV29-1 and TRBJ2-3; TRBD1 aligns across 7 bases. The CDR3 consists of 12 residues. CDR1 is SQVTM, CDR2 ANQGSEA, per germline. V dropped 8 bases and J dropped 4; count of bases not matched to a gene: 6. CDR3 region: CSIMTGPDTQYF. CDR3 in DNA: TGCAGCATCATGACAGGGCCAGATACGCAGTATTTT.

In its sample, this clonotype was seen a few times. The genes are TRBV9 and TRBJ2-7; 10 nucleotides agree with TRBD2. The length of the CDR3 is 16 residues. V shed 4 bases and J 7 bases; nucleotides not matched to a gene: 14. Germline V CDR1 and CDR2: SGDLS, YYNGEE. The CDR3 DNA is TGTGCCAGCAGCCCGTCCGGGGTAGCGGGAGGTGGTGAGCAGTACTTC. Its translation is CASSPSGVAGGGEQYF.

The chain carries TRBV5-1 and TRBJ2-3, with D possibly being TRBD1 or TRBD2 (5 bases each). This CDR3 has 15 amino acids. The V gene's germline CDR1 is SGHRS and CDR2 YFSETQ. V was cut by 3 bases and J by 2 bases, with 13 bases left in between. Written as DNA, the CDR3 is TGCGCCAGCAGCTCTCAGCCCGGGGCCACAGATACGCAGTATTTT. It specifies CASSSQPGATDTQYF.

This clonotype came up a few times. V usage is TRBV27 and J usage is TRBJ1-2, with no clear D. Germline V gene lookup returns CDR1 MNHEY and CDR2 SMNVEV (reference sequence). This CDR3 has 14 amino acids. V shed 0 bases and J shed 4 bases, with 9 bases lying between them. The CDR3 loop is CASSLSPGLYGYTF. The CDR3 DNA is TGTGCCAGCAGTTTATCGCCGGGCCTCTATGGCTACACCTTC.